The entry that follows covers one T cell receptor beta chain sequence. Repertoires were generated with immunoSEQ multiplex PCR, while TCRdb's copy carries only in-frame clones and drops some. The sample shows about 120,000 clones, under 95% of them seen only once. Per the germline V gene, CDR1 is MNHEY and CDR2 is SVGAGI. The V gene lost 6 bases and the J gene lost 0 bases, with 6 bases spanning the gap. This CDR3 region has 14 residues. The data stem from a study of T cell responses to AZD1222 COVID-19 vaccine. This chain links TRBV6-5 with TRBJ2-6; D is undetermined. This TCR was sampled from an adult in good health. The sequencing here drew on peripheral blood, taken on day 0 of AZD1222 vaccination. This CDR3 is CASRTSSGANVLTF. The CDR3 nucleotides read TGTGCCAGCAGGACAAGCTCTGGGGCCAACGTCCTGACTTTC.